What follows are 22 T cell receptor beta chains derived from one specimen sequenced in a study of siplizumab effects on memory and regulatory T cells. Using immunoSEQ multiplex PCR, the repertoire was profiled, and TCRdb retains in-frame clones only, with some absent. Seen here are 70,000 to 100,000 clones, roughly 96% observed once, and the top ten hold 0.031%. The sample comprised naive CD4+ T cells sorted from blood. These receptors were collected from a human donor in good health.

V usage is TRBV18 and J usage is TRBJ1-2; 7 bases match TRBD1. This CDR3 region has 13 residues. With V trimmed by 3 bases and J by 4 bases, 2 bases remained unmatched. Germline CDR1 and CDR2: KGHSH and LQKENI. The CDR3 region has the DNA TGTGCCAGCTCACCCGGGACAGTCTATGGCTACACCTTC. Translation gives CASSPGTVYGYTF.

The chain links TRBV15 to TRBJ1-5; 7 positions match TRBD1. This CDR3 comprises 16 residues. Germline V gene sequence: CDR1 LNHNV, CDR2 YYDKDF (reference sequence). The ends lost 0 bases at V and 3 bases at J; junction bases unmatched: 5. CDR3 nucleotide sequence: TGTGCCACCAGCAGAGACACAGGGGCGATCAATCAGCCCCAGCATTTT. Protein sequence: CATSRDTGAINQPQHF. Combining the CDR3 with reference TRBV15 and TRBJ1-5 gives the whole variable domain DAMVIQNPRYQVTQFGKPVTLSCSQTLNHNVMYWYQQKSSQAPKLLFHYYDKDFNNEADTPDNFQSRRPNTSFCFLDIRSPGLGDTAMYLCATSRDTGAINQPQHFGDGTRLSIL.

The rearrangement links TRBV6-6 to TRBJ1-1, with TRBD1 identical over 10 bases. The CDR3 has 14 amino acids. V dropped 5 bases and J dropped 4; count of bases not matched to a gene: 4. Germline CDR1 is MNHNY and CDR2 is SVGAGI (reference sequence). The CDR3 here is CASSGQGGGTEAFF. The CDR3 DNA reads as TGTGCCAGCAGTGGACAGGGGGGAGGCACTGAAGCTTTCTTT.

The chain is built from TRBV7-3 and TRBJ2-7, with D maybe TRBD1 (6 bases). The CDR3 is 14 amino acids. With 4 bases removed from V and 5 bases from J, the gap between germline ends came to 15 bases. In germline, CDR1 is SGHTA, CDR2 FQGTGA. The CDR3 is CASSSGTQTHEQYF. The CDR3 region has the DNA TGTGCCAGCAGCTCAGGGACACAAACTCACGAGCAGTACTTC.

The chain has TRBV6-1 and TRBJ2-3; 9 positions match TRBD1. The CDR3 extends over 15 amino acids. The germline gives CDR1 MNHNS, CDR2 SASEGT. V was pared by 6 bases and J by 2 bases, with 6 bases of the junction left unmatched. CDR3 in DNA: TGTGCCAGCAGGAGCGGACAGGGGAACACAGATACGCAGTATTTT. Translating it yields CASRSGQGNTDTQYF.

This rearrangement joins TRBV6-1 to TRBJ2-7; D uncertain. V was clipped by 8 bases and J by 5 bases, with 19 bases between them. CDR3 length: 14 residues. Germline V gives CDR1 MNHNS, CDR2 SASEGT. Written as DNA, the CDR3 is TGTGCCAGCGGGAAGGGTACCTCGAGTCACGAGCAGTACTTC. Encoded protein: CASGKGTSSHEQYF.

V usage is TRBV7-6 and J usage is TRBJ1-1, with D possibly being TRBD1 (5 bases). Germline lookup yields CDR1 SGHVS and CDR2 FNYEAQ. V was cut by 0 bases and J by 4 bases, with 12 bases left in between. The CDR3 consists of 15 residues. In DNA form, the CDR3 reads TGTGCCAGCAGCTTAGCCCCAGGGTTGGGCACTGAAGCTTTCTTT. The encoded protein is CASSLAPGLGTEAFF.

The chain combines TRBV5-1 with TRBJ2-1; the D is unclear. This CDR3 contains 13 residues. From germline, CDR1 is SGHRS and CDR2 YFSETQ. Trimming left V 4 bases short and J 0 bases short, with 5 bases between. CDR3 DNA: TGCGCCAGCAGCCCCAGCTCCTACAATGAGCAGTTCTTC. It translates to CASSPSSYNEQFF. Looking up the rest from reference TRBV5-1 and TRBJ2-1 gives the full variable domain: KAGVTQTPRYLIKTRGQQVTLSCSPISGHRSVSWYQQTPGQGLQFLFEYFSETQRNKGNFPGRFSGRQFSNSRSEMNVSTLELGDSALYLCASSPSSYNEQFFGPGTRLTVL.

CDR3 nucleotides: TGTGCCAGCAGGGCCCTTCTACAGTCAACTAATGAGCAGTTCTTC. Amino acid sequence: CASRALLQSTNEQFF. The chain couples TRBV6-1 to TRBJ2-1; no firm D call. The CDR3 spans 15 residues. V was pared by 6 bases and J by 7 bases, with 19 bases between. From germline, CDR1 is MNHNS and CDR2 SASEGT.

CDR3 sequence (DNA): TGTGCCAGTAGTCCCGGGTTCGCCGGGGAGCTGTTTTTT. This gives the protein CASSPGFAGELFF. The chain recombines TRBV19 with TRBJ2-2; D remains unclear. The CDR3 sequence is 13 residues long. The ends were cut back, 5 bases at V and 6 bases at J, with 10 bases in the middle. CDR1 is LNHDA, CDR2 SQIVND, per germline (reference sequence).

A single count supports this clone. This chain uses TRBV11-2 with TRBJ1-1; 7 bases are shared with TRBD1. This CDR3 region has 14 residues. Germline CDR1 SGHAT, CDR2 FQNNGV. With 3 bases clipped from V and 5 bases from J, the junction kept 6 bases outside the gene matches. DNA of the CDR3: TGTGCCAGCAGCTTGAGACAGGGCCGGACTGAAGCTTTCTTT. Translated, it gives CASSLRQGRTEAFF.

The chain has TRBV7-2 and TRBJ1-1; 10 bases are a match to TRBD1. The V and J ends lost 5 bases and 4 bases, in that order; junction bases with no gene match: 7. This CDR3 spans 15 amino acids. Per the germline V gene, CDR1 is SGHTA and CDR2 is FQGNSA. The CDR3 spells CASSQGDRGGTEAFF. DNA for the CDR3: TGTGCCAGCAGCCAAGGGGACAGGGGTGGCACTGAAGCTTTCTTT.

DNA of the CDR3: TGCGCCAGCAACCCTGGCGGGGGGCGCAGCACTGAAGCTTTCTTT. This codes for CASNPGGGRSTEAFF. The J gene is TRBJ1-1, the V gene TRBV5-1; D is possibly TRBD1 (6 bases). V shed 6 bases and J shed 4 bases, with 19 bases lying between them. The length of the CDR3 is 15 residues. Germline V gene lookup returns CDR1 SGHRS and CDR2 YFSETQ.

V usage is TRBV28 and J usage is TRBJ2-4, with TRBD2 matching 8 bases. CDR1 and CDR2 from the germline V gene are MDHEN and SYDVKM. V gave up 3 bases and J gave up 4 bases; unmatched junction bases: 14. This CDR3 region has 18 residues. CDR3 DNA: TGTGCCAGCAGTTTTTTCACCATGGCGGGGGGAATAAAAAACATTCAGTACTTC. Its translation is CASSFFTMAGGIKNIQYF.

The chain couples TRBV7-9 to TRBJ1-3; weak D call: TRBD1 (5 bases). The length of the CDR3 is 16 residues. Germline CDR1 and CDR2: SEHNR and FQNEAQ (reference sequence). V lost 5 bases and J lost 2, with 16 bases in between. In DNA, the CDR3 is TGTGCCAGCAGCGTTAGGGGATTAAGCGCTGGAAACACCATATATTTT. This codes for CASSVRGLSAGNTIYF.

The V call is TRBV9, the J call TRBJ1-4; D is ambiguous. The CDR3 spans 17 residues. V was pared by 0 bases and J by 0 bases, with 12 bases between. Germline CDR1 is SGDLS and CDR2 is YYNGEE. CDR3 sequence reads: CASSVGTDLPTNEKLFF. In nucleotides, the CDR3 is TGTGCCAGCAGCGTAGGCACAGACCTCCCAACTAATGAAAAACTGTTTTTT.

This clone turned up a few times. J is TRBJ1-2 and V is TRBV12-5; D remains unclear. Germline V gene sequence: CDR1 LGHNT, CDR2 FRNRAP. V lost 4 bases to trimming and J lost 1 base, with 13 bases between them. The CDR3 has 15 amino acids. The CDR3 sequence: CASGSPRGINYGYTF. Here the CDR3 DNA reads TGTGCTAGTGGTTCCCCGCGGGGTATTAACTATGGCTACACCTTC.

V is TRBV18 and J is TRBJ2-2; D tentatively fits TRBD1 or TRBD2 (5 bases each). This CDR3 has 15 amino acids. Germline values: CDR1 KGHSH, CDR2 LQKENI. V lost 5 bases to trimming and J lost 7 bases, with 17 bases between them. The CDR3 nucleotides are TGTGCCAGCTCAGTGCCGGGACGGAATGGCGGGGAGCTGTTTTTT. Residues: CASSVPGRNGGELFF.

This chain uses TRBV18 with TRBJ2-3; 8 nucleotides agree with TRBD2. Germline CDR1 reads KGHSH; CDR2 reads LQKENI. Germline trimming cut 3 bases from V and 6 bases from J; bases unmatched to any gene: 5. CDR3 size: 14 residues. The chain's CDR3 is CASSPRTSSDTQYF. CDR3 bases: TGTGCCAGCTCACCCAGGACTAGCTCTGATACGCAGTATTTT.

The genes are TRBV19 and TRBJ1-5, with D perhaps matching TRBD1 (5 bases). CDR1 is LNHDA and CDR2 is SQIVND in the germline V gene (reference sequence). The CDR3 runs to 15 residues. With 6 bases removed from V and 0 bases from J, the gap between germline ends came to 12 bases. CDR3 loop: CASRFGQGSNQPQHF. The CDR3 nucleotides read TGTGCCAGTAGATTTGGGCAGGGTAGCAATCAGCCCCAGCATTTT.

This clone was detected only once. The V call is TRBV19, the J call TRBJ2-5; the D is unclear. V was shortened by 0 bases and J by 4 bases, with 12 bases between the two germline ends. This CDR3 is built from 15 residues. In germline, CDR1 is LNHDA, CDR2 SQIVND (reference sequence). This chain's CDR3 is CASSIDLYRRETQYF. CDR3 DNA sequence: TGTGCCAGTAGTATAGATCTATACCGGCGAGAGACCCAGTACTTC.

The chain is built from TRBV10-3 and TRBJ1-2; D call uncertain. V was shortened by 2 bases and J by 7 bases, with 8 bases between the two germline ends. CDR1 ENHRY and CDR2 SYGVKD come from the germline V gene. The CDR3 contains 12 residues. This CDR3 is CAISEQEAGYTF. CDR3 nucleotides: TGTGCCATCAGTGAGCAAGAGGCTGGCTACACCTTC.